This T cell receptor beta chain derives from a study of pediatric ulcerative colitis. TCRdb's table, derived via immunoSEQ multiplex PCR, lists solely in-frame clones and lacks some. Of 15,000 to 20,000 clones listed, over 70% were seen once; the top ten hold around 6.9%. The rectum was sampled with one to two pinch biopsies at colonoscopy. CDR1 is SGHAT and CDR2 is FQNNGV in the germline V gene. There are 15 residues in the CDR3. Trimming took off 0 bases at V and 7 bases at J, with 13 bases between the two ends. V and J are TRBV11-2 and TRBJ2-1; D ambiguous. This TCR was recovered from a boy aged 5 to 17 who was a control in a study of pediatric ulcerative colitis. Sequences were obtained from gut tissue. CDR3 region: CASSLDTPQGNEQFF. CDR3 nucleotides: TGTGCCAGCAGCTTAGATACCCCTCAAGGAAATGAGCAGTTCTTC.